This TCR beta chain was identified in a study of blood T cells in healthy people across ages. Ranging in age from about 6 to 90, the donors were healthy Caucasian individuals from Russia. Germline CDR1 is MNHNY and CDR2 is SVGAGI (reference sequence). The CDR3 runs to 16 residues. The V and J ends lost 7 bases and 1 base respectively, with 19 bases between them. Sample-barcoded 5' priming and a J-beta primer mix drove a second PCR of roughly 7 to 11 cycles. Each CDR3 protein gets one entry after TCRdb re-called the 5' RACE reads with MiXCR. The sample carries more than 1.4 million distinct CDR3 sequences, 40% to 50% recorded once.

Specimen: blood. The gene calls are TRBV6-6 and TRBJ1-1, with D tentatively TRBD1 (6 bases). The sequence was collected from a young woman in good health. In DNA, the CDR3 is TGTGCCAGCATCATACTCAGGGGCCGTGGGAACACTGAAGCTTTCTTT. Its translation: CASIILRGRGNTEAFF.